Below are 13 T cell receptor beta chains sequenced from a single sample in a study of T cells in Graves' hyperthyroidism and ophthalmopathy (dated by TCRdb to between 2018 and 2020). The library relied on multiplex PCR. The sequencing machine was an Illumina HiSeq 2000. The TCR beta CDR3 regions were amplified from RNA transcripts. For the first round of RT-PCR on the TCR CDR3, the HTBI primer set was used together with the Qiagen OneStep RT-PCR kit. Using fastp at Q25 and MiXCR, TCRdb reprocessed the public reads and kept productive beta chains. Each CDR3 protein gets just one entry, which takes the most common genes and DNA from the rows behind it. Within this sample are approximately 220,000 distinct CDR3 sequences, with 15% to 20% of them counted one time only. The ten largest clones represent about 45% of the sample. Sequencing used blood. These receptors were taken from a man in his forties with Graves' hyperthyroidism.

The chain is built from TRBV6-4 and TRBJ2-3; tentatively, D is TRBD1 or TRBD2 (5 bases each). V dropped 2 bases and J dropped 2 bases, with 8 bases sitting between them. This CDR3 has 14 residues. Germline V gives CDR1 MRHNA, CDR2 SNTAGT. The CDR3 loop reads CASSDRGDTDTQYF. The CDR3 DNA reads TGTGCCAGCAGTGACAGGGGAGACACAGATACGCAGTATTTT.

This clonotype was observed a single time. The genes are TRBV10-3 and TRBJ2-7, with 9 positions matching TRBD1. Germline V gene data show CDR1 as ENHRY and CDR2 as SYGVKD. This CDR3 comprises 12 residues. Germline trimming cut 6 bases from V and 4 bases from J; bases unmatched to any gene: 1. The CDR3 protein is CAIRDRGYEQYF. For the CDR3, the DNA is TGTGCCATCAGAGACAGGGGGTACGAGCAGTACTTC.

In DNA, the CDR3 is TGTGCCAGCAGTGCGGGCACAAGTAGCAATCAGCCCCAGCATTTT. Translating it yields CASSAGTSSNQPQHF. V gene TRBV6-1 combines with J gene TRBJ1-5, with unresolved D. This CDR3 spans 15 amino acids. V was shortened by 4 bases and J by 0 bases, with 10 bases between the two germline ends. The germline V gene encodes CDR1 MNHNS and CDR2 SASEGT.

The CDR3 loop is CASSEGIGYEQYF. The CDR3 DNA reads TGTGCCAGCAGCGAGGGAATCGGGTACGAGCAGTACTTC. The chain recombines TRBV9 with TRBJ2-7; D unresolved. The CDR3 is made up of 13 amino acids. Deletions cut 3 bases from V and 4 bases from J, with 11 bases between. Germline V CDR1 and CDR2: SGDLS, YYNGEE.

This clonotype came up a few times. The chain recombines TRBV7-2 with TRBJ2-7; 7 bases are shared with TRBD2. CDR1 is SGHTA and CDR2 is FQGNSA in the germline V gene. V trimming: 6 bases; J trimming: 6 bases; junction bases outside the gene matches: 11. The CDR3 is made up of 14 amino acids. This CDR3 reads CASRFGAGDREQYF. DNA of the CDR3: TGTGCCAGCAGATTCGGTGCGGGGGATCGCGAGCAGTACTTC.

The chain combines TRBV4-1 with TRBJ2-5, with 10 bases identical to TRBD1. The CDR3 extends over 17 amino acids. Germline CDR1 MGHRA, CDR2 YSYEKL. The V gene end was trimmed by 2 bases and the J gene end by 5 bases; junction bases not matched to a gene: 11. In DNA, the CDR3 is TGCGCCAGCAGCCAAAGCACCTGGGGACAGGGGACGGAGACCCAGTACTTC. Translated, it gives CASSQSTWGQGTETQYF.

This chain joins TRBV15 and TRBJ1-5, with D possibly matching TRBD1 (5 bases). The germline V gene encodes CDR1 LNHNV and CDR2 YYDKDF (reference sequence). V lost 4 bases, J lost 3 bases, and 16 bases lay in between. This CDR3 comprises 16 residues. The CDR3 region has the DNA TGTGCCACCAGCAAACCCCAGGGTGGGATCAATCAGCCCCAGCATTTT. Protein product: CATSKPQGGINQPQHF. Full variable domain (remainder filled in from reference TRBV15 and TRBJ1-5): DAMVIQNPRYQVTQFGKPVTLSCSQTLNHNVMYWYQQKSSQAPKLLFHYYDKDFNNEADTPDNFQSRRPNTSFCFLDIRSPGLGDTAMYLCATSKPQGGINQPQHFGDGTRLSIL.

This clonotype showed up many times. This chain links TRBV7-2 with TRBJ2-5; no clear D gene. The V end lost 1 base, the J end lost 0 bases, and 6 bases lay between the germline ends. This CDR3 has 14 amino acids. CDR1 and CDR2 from the germline V gene are SGHTA and FQGNSA. The CDR3 is CASSLGIHQETQYF. The CDR3 bases are TGTGCCAGCAGCTTAGGCATTCACCAAGAGACCCAGTACTTC.

This clonotype has a count of ten or more. The V call is TRBV6-1, the J call TRBJ2-1; weak D call: TRBD2 (6 bases). V was trimmed by 4 bases and J by 8 bases, leaving 12 bases between them. Looked up from germline, CDR1 is MNHNS and CDR2 is SASEGT. This CDR3 is 13 amino acids long. CDR3 in amino acids: CASSVTWGDEQFF. Here the CDR3 DNA reads TGTGCCAGCAGTGTGACTTGGGGGGATGAGCAGTTCTTC.

V gene TRBV6-2 or TRBV6-3 combines with J gene TRBJ1-3; perhaps TRBD1 as D (6 bases). V lost 4 bases and J lost 6, with 10 bases in between. The CDR3 spans 13 residues. Per the germline V gene, CDR1 is MNHEY and CDR2 is SVGEGT. The CDR3 spells CASSSGHLNTIYF. The CDR3 coding sequence is TGTGCCAGCAGTTCGGGACATTTAAACACCATATATTTT.

This clonotype showed up many times. V and J are TRBV28 and TRBJ2-3; 11 bases fit TRBD2. The ends lost 6 bases at V and 7 bases at J; junction bases unmatched: 9. The CDR3 has 15 residues. Germline V CDR1 and CDR2: MDHEN, SYDVKM. CDR3 loop: CASSLTASGGYTQYF. In nucleotides, the CDR3 is TGTGCCAGCAGCCTGACAGCTAGCGGGGGGTATACGCAGTATTTT.

This clonotype turned up a few times. The junction and the germline gene differ at one end; a read error may be behind it. The chain has TRBV7-7 and TRBJ2-3; tentatively, D is TRBD2 (6 bases). The CDR3 has 15 residues. Germline loops: CDR1 SSHAT, CDR2 FNYEAQ (reference sequence). The CDR3 loop is CASSSRGEGTDTQYF. Here the CDR3 DNA reads TGTGCTAGCAGCTCTCGCGGGGAGGGCACAGATACGCAGTATTTT.

This clonotype was recorded at least ten times. The chain combines TRBV7-9 with TRBJ1-6; D unresolved. Germline lookup yields CDR1 SEHNR and CDR2 FQNEAQ (reference sequence). V was shortened by 5 bases and J by 7 bases, with 12 bases between the two germline ends. This CDR3 is built from 14 residues. CDR3: CASSLRHPNSPLHF. The CDR3 DNA follows: TGTGCCAGCAGCCTCAGACACCCAAATTCACCCCTCCACTTT.